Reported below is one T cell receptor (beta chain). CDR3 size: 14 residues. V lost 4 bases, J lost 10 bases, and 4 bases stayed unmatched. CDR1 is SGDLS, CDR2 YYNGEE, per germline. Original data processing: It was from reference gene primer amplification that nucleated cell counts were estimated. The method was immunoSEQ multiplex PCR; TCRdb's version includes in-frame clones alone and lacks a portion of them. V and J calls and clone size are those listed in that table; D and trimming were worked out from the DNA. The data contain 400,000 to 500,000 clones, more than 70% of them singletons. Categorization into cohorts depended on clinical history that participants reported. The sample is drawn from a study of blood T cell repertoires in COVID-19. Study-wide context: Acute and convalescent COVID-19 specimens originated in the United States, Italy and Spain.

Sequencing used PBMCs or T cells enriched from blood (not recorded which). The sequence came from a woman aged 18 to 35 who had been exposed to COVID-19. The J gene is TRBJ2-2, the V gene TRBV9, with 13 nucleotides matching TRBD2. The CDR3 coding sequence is TGTGCCAGCAGCACTAGCGGGGGGGCCGAGGAGCTGTTTTTT. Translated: CASSTSGGAEELFF. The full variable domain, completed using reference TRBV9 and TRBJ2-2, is DSGVTQTPKHLITATGQRVTLRCSPRSGDLSVYWYQQSLDQGLQFLIQYYNGEERAKGNILERFSAQQFPDLHSELNLSSLELGDSALYFCASSTSGGAEELFFGEGSRLTVL.